Following are 9 T cell receptor beta chains from one sample sequenced in a study of OX40 agonist ivuxolimab in advanced cancers. Some clones are missing from TCRdb's copy, which holds only in-frame ones; the method was immunoSEQ multiplex PCR. The table records 40,000 or so clones, about 86% of them present only once. Sequences were derived from CD4+ or CD8+ T cells sorted from blood, sampled in a trial of the OX40 agonist ivuxolimab. These TCRs come from an adult with an advanced solid tumor such as melanoma, head and neck, liver or kidney cancer.

The chain employs TRBV5-1 and TRBJ2-3; 9 bases fit TRBD1. V lost 0 bases and J lost 7; bases outside the gene matches: 6. The CDR3 consists of 15 residues. The germline V gene encodes CDR1 SGHRS and CDR2 YFSETQ. The CDR3 coding sequence is TGCGCCAGCAGCTTGGAGGGACAGGGTCATCATACGCAGTATTTT. Residues: CASSLEGQGHHTQYF.

Written as DNA, the CDR3 is TGTGCCAGCAGCTTGGATTCGGGCAGGGGGCGTGGCTACACCTTC. Encoded protein: CASSLDSGRGRGYTF. The J gene is TRBJ1-2, the V gene TRBV7-2; TRBD1 agrees at 8 bases. Germline V CDR1 and CDR2: SGHTA, FQGNSA. This CDR3 contains 15 residues. V dropped 3 bases and J dropped 7; count of bases not matched to a gene: 10.

V gene TRBV27 combines with J gene TRBJ2-7; 9 positions agree with TRBD1. The V and J ends lost 0 bases and 1 base, in that order; junction bases with no gene match: 4. This CDR3 spans 16 amino acids. Germline-derived CDR1 and CDR2 are MNHEY and SMNVEV (reference sequence). The CDR3 loop reads CASSLSEDRGSYEQYF. The CDR3 DNA is TGTGCCAGCAGTTTATCTGAGGACAGGGGATCCTACGAGCAGTACTTC.

V gene TRBV7-3 combines with J gene TRBJ1-1; possibly TRBD1 for D (6 bases). The V end was cut by 0 bases, the J end by 0 bases, with 11 bases between. The germline V gene has CDR1 SGHTA and CDR2 FQGTGA. The CDR3 is made up of 16 amino acids. The CDR3 region is CASSLTPGQMNTEAFF. CDR3 in DNA: TGTGCCAGCAGCTTAACACCGGGACAAATGAACACTGAAGCTTTCTTT.

V gene TRBV15 combines with J gene TRBJ2-7; 9 nucleotides agree with TRBD2. The CDR3 runs 16 residues. Germline V gives CDR1 LNHNV, CDR2 YYDKDF (reference sequence). Trimming at V came to 0 bases and at J to 5 bases, leaving 8 bases not matched to a gene. CDR3 coding DNA: TGTGCCACCAGCAGAGATAAAGCGGGAGGAATCCACGAGCAGTACTTC. Amino acids: CATSRDKAGGIHEQYF.

V usage is TRBV4-1 and J usage is TRBJ2-1; a possible D gene is TRBD1 (6 bases). CDR1 MGHRA and CDR2 YSYEKL come from the germline V gene. Trimming left V 1 base short and J 15 bases short, with 25 bases between. The CDR3 is made up of 16 amino acids. The CDR3 sequence is CASSQVDPTTRQGMFF. In DNA, the CDR3 is TGCGCCAGCAGCCAAGTCGACCCCACGACCAGGCAGGGGATGTTCTTC.

This sequence joins TRBV19 and TRBJ2-6; D remains ambiguous. The CDR3 loop spans 13 amino acids. Germline assignment: CDR1 LNHDA and CDR2 SQIVND (reference sequence). Trimming shortened V by 7 bases and J by 3 bases, and 7 bases separated the two germline ends. CDR3 sequence: CASTQIGANVLTF. The CDR3 DNA sequence: TGTGCCAGTACTCAAATTGGGGCCAACGTCCTGACTTTC.

Only a few counts were recorded for this clone. The rearrangement uses TRBV6-1 and TRBJ2-3, with D perhaps matching TRBD1 or TRBD2 (5 bases each). The CDR3 sequence is 15 residues long. Per germline, CDR1 MNHNS and CDR2 SASEGT. The V gene lost 6 bases and the J gene lost 3 bases, with 16 bases spanning the gap. The CDR3 reads CASSPGARRTDTQYF. CDR3 sequence (DNA): TGTGCCAGCAGCCCCGGGGCTCGGAGGACAGATACGCAGTATTTT.

V is TRBV2 and J is TRBJ2-5, with 8 bases that match TRBD1. J gave up 1 base and V 6 bases, and 4 bases lay outside the gene matches. CDR3 length equals 14 residues. The germline V gene encodes CDR1 SNHLY and CDR2 FYNNEI. The CDR3 nucleotides read TGTGCCAGCAGCGCCGGGACAGGCCAAGAGACCCAGTACTTC. Translated: CASSAGTGQETQYF. The variable domain in full, with the rest retrieved from reference TRBV2 and TRBJ2-5, is EPEVTQTPSHQVTQMGQEVILRCVPISNHLYFYWYRQILGQKVEFLVSFYNNEISEKSEIFDDQFSVERPDGSNFTLKIRSTKLEDSAMYFCASSAGTGQETQYFGPGTRLLVL.